The clone carrying this TCR beta chain was observed a few times. Its matching antigen is unknown. This CDR3 spans 15 amino acids. V was trimmed by 6 bases and J by 8 bases, leaving 22 bases between them. TCRB transcripts that were expressed got sequenced, as all of the isolated RNA had been reverse transcribed. Here immunoSEQ multiplex PCR was the method, and the copy in TCRdb shows in-frame clones only, minus some. The sample consists of around 250,000 clones, roughly 14% of them appearing once. These data originate in a study of beta chain features in type 1 diabetes. Looking at the study overall: On cell yields, gender and age, patients and healthy donors were similar.

Sorting based on CD45RO/CCR7/CD25/CD127/CD95/CD27 separated CD4+ naive, central memory, regulatory and stem cell-like memory cells. Study-wide results and limits: Fewer junction insertions and more nucleotide deletions appeared in type 1 diabetes patients. Shortening that was moderate but significant affected the TCRB CDR3s of Type 1 diabetes patients in all four CD4+ subsets. Healthy donors had naive, central memory and Treg TCRB repertoires that appeared less similar than those seen among patients.

The sequenced material came from naive CD4+ T cells from blood. This sequence was found in a man aged 30 to 39 with type 1 diabetes. The chain is built from TRBV23-1 and TRBJ1-1; tentatively, D is TRBD1 (5 bases). TRBV23-1 is filed as an ORF, its function uncertain. The CDR3 coding sequence is TGCGCCAGCAGGGGAAGCCGGTCCAAAAGGGGAGAAGCTTTCTTT. Its translation is CASRGSRSKRGEAFF.